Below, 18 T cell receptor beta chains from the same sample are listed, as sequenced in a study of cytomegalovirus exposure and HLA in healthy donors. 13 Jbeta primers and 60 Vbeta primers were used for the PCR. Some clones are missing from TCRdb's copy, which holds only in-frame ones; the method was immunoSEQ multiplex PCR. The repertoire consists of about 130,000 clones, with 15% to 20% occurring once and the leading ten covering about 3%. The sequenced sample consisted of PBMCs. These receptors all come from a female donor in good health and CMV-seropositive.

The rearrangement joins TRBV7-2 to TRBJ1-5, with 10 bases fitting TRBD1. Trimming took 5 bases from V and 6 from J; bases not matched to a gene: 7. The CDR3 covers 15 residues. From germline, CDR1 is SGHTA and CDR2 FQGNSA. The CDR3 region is CASSPGTGVGQPQHF. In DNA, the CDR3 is TGTGCCAGCAGCCCCGGGACAGGGGTTGGTCAGCCCCAGCATTTT.

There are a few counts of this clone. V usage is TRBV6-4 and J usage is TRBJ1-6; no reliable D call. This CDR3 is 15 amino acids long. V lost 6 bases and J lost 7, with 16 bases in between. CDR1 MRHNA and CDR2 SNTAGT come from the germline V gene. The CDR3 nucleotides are TGTGCCAGCAGGGTTTTGGCAGTCAAGAATTCACCCCTCCACTTT. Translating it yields CASRVLAVKNSPLHF.

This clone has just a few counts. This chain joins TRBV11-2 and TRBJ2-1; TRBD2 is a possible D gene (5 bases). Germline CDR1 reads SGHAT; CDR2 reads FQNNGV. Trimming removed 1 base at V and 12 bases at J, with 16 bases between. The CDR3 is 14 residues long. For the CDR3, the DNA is TGTGCCAGCAGCTTAGCGCTAGCACGGGCTGTGCAGTTCTTC. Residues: CASSLALARAVQFF. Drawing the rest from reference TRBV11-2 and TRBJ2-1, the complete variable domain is EAGVAQSPRYKIIEKRQSVAFWCNPISGHATLYWYQQILGQGPKLLIQFQNNGVVDDSQLPKDRFSAERLKGVDSTLKIQPAKLEDSAVYLCASSLALARAVQFFGPGTRLTVL.

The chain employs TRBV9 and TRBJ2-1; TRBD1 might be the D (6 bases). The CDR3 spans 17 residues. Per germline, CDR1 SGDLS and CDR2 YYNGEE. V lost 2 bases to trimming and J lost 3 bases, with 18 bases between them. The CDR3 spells CASSVFLDTDSYNEQFF. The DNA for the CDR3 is TGTGCCAGCAGCGTTTTCTTGGACACGGACAGCTACAATGAGCAGTTCTTC. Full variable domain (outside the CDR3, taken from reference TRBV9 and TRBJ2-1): DSGVTQTPKHLITATGQRVTLRCSPRSGDLSVYWYQQSLDQGLQFLIQYYNGEERAKGNILERFSAQQFPDLHSELNLSSLELGDSALYFCASSVFLDTDSYNEQFFGPGTRLTVL.

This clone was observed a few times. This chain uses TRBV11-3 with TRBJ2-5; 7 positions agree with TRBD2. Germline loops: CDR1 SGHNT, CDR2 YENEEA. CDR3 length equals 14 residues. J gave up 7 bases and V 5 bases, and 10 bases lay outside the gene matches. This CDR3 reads CASSIGTTQTTQYF. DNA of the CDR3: TGTGCCAGCAGCATAGGGACTACGCAGACGACCCAGTACTTC.

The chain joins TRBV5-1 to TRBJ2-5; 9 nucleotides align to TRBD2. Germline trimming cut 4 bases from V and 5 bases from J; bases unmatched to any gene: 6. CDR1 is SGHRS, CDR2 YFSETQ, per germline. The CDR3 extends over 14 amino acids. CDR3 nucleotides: TGCGCCAGCAGCCCCAGCGGGAGGAAGGAGACCCAGTACTTC. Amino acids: CASSPSGRKETQYF.

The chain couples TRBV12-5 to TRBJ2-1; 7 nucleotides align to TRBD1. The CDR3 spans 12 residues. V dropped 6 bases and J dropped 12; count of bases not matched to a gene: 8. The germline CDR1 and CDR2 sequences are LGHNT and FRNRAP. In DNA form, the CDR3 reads TGTGCTAGTGGCGAGGGGGCCAGCGGGCAGTTCTTC. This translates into CASGEGASGQFF. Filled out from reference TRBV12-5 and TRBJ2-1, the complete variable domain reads DARVTQTPRHKVTEMGQEVTMRCQPILGHNTVFWYRQTMMQGLELLAYFRNRAPLDDSGMPKDRFSAEMPDATLATLKIQPSEPRDSAVYFCASGEGASGQFFGPGTRLTVL.

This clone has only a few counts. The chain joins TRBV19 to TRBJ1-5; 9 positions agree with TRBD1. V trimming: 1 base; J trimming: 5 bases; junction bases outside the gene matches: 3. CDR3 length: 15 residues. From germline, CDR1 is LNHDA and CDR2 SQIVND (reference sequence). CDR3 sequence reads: CASSIVGQGYQPQHF. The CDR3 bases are TGTGCCAGTAGTATAGTGGGACAGGGTTATCAGCCCCAGCATTTT.

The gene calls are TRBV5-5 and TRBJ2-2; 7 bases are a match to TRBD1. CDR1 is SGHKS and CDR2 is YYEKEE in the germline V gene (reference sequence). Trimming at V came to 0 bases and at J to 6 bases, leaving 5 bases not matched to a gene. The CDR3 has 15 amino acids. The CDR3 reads CASSLVGTVAGELFF. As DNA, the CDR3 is TGTGCCAGCAGCTTGGTAGGGACAGTAGCCGGGGAGCTGTTTTTT.

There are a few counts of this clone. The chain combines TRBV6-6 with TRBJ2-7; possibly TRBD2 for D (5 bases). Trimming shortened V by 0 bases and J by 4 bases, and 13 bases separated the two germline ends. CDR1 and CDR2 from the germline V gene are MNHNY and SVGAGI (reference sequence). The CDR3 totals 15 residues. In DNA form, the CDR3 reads TGTGCCAGCAGTTACTCGACTCGGGATGGGTACGAGCAGTACTTC. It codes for CASSYSTRDGYEQYF.

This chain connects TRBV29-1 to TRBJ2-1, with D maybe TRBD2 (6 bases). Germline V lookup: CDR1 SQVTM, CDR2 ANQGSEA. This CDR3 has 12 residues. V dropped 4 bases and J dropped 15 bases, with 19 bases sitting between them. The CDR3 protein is CSVVRDFGEGFF. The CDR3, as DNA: TGCAGCGTTGTCAGGGACTTCGGCGAGGGGTTCTTC.

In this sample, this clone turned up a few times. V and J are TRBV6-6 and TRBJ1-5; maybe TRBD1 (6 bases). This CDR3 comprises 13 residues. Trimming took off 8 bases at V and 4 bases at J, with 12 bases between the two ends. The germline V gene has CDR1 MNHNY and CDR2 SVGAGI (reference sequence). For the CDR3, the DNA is TGTGCCAGCCACAGGGATTATAATCAGCCCCAGCATTTT. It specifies CASHRDYNQPQHF.

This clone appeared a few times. The CDR3 DNA follows: TGTGCCAGCAGCGACAGGGGGCAGGGACAGCCCCAGCATTTT. Translation gives CASSDRGQGQPQHF. The chain combines TRBV5-6 with TRBJ1-5; 10 bases align to TRBD1. Per germline, CDR1 SGHDT and CDR2 YYEEEE. With 4 bases clipped from V and 7 bases from J, the junction kept 5 bases outside the gene matches. The CDR3 totals 14 residues.

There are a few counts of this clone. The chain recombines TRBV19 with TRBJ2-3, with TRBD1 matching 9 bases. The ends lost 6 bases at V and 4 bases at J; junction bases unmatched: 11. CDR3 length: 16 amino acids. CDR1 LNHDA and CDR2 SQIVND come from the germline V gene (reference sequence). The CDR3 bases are TGTGCCAGTAGACGACCGGGACAGGGTTGGGCAGATACGCAGTATTTT. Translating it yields CASRRPGQGWADTQYF. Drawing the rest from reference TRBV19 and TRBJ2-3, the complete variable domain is DGGITQSPKYLFRKEGQNVTLSCEQNLNHDAMYWYRQDPGQGLRLIYYSQIVNDFQKGDIAEGYSVSREKKESFPLTVTSAQKNPTAFYLCASRRPGQGWADTQYFGPGTRLTVL.

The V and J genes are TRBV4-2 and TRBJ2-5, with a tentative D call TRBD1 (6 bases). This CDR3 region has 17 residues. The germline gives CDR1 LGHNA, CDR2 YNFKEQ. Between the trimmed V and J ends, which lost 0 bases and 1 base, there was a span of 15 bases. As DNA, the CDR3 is TGTGCCAGCAGCCAAGAGGGTACAGGGCGATTCCAAGAGACCCAGTACTTC. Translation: CASSQEGTGRFQETQYF.

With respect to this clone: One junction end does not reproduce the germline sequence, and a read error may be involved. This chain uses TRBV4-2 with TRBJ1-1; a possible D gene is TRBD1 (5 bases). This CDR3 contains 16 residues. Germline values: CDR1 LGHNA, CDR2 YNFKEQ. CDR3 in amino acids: CASSQEPGMVKTEAFF. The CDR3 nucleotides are TGTGCCAGCAGCCAAGAGCCAGGGATGGTGAAAACTGAAGCTTTCTTT.

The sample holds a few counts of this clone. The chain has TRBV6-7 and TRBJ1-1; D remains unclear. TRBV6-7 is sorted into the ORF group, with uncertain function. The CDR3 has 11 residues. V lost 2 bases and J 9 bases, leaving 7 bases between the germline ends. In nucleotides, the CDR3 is TGTGCCAGCAGTTACCACAGTAAAGCTTTCTTT. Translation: CASSYHSKAFF.

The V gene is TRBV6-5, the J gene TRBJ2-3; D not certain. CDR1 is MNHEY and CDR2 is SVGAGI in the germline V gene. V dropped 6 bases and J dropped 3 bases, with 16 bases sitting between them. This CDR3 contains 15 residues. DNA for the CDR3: TGTGCCAGCAGGGGTGGTCCCTGGCGGACAGATACGCAGTATTTT. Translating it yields CASRGGPWRTDTQYF.